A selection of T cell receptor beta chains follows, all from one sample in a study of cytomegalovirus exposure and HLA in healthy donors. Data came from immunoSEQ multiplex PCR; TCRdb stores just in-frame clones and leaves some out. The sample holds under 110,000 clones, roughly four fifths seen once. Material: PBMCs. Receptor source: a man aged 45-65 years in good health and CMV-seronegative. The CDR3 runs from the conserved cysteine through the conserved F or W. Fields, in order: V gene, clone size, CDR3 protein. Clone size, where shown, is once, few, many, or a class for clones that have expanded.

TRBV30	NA	CAWTPEEGEAFF
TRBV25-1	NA	CASTSVETGRTGELFF
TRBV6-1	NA	CASSDGHFDTIYF
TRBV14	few	CASSHSFGGALKYEQFF
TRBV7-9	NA	CSSSFQGEGKLFF
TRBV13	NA	CASSLERQPTQYF
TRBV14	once	CASSQIQGAYNEQFF
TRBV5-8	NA	CASSFWSNTEAFF
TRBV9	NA	CASSDSRGGLNTEAFF
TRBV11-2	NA	CASSLGQGAGTGELFF
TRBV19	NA	CASSMDRGRTEAFF
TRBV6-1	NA	CASSELFFGDFHF
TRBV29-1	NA	CSPWTGLNTEAFF
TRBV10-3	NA	CAISEGRGGDSEAFF
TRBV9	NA	CASSVETGGRGGYTF
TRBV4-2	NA	CASSQDRAVGYTF
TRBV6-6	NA	CASSEPGQGANQPQHF
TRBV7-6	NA	CASSSGAIYEQYF
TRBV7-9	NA	CASSSFLAGDTGELFF
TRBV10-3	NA	CAISDSNLGTGQETQYF
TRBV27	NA	CASSLQGARYEQYF
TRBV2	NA	CATPGGTYGYTF
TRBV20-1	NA	CSASQNTEAFF
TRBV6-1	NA	CASGGGSDSSSAPGTF
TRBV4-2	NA	CASSQESDSPLHF
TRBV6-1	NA	CASSDRRGSNTEAFF
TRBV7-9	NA	CASSRSGQGDHEQYF
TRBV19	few	CASTRPRGTSYTF
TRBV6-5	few	CASRLGGSNTGELFF
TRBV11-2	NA	CASREDRWLTEAFF
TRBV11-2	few	CASRLLGQGEPSGYTF
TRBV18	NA	CASSPQHGGGYEQYF
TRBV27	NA	CASRSSGNTIYF
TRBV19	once	CASAYRGQNTGELFF
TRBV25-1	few	CASSHGTPNSYNEQFF